This section outlines one T cell receptor beta chain sequence together with its context. Its antigen is as yet unknown. The 5'RACE template-switching step produced TCR cDNA and added a universal primer site and UMIs. TCRdb re-derived calls from the 5' RACE reads in MiXCR, one entry per CDR3 protein. The table shows about 580,000 distinct CDR3 sequences, with about a sixth occurring only once. The source of the sample is a study of T cells after yellow fever vaccination. Study overall: SMART-Seq v4 Ultra Low Input prepared the low-cell-number fractions. General study results and limits: Reappearance after the booster was seen for most primary-vaccination clones, at 95% to 97% CD4 and roughly 90% CD8. Researchers cautioned that FACS-sorted repertoires could harbor abundant clonotypes contaminating from the bulk population.

The CDR3 is 17 residues long. V dropped 3 bases and J dropped 4 bases, with 17 bases sitting between them. The germline V gene has CDR1 KGHDR and CDR2 SFDVKD. Sequenced material: PBMCs, taken 5 to 6 days after the first yellow fever vaccination. The chain has TRBV24-1 and TRBJ2-2; either TRBD1 or TRBD2 may supply D (5 bases each). This TCR came from a man aged 18 to 29 who received the YFV17D yellow fever vaccine. The CDR3 region is CATSDPPGTSGTGELFF. The CDR3 DNA follows: TGTGCCACCAGTGATCCGCCGGGGACCTCTGGCACCGGGGAGCTGTTTTTT.